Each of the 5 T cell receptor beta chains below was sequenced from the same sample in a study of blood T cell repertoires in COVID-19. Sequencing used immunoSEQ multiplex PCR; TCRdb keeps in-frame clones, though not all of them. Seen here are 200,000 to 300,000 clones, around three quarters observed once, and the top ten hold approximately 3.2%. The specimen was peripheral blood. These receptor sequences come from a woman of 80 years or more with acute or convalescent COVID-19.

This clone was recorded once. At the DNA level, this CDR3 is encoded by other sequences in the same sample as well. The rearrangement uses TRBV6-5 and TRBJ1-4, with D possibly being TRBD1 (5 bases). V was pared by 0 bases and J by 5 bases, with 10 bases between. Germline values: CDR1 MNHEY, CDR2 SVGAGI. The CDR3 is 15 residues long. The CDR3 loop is CASSYSGQGNEKLFF. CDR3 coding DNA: TGTGCCAGCAGTTACTCAGGGCAGGGAAATGAAAAACTGTTTTTT.

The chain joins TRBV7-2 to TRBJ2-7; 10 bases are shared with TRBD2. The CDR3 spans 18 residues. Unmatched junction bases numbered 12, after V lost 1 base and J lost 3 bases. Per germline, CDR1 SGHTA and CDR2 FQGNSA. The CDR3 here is CASSLDGLAGARGYEQYF. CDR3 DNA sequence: TGTGCCAGCAGCTTAGATGGGCTAGCGGGGGCCCGCGGCTACGAGCAGTACTTC. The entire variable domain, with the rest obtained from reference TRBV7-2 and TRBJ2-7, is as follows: GAGVSQSPSNKVTEKGKDVELRCDPISGHTALYWYRQSLGQGLEFLIYFQGNSAPDKSGLPSDRFSAERTGGSVSTLTIQRTQQEDSAVYLCASSLDGLAGARGYEQYFGPGTRLTVT.

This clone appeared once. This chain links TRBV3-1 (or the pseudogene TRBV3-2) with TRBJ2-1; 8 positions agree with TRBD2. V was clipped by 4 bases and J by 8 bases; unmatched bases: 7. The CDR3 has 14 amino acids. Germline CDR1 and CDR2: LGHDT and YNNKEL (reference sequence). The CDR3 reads CASSPGTSGDEQFF. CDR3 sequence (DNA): TGTGCCAGCAGCCCCGGGACTAGTGGCGATGAGCAGTTCTTC.

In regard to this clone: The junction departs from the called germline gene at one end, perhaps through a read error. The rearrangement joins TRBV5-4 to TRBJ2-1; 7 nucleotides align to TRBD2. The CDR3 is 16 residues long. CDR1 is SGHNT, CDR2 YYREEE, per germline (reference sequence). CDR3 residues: CARSLGGGWASGEQFF. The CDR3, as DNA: TGTGCCCGCAGCTTGGGGGGGGGATGGGCCAGCGGTGAGCAGTTCTTC.

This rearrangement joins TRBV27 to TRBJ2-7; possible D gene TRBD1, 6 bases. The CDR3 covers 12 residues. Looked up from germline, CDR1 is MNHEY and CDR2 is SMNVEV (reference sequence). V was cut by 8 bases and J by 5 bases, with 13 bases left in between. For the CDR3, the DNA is TGTGCCAGCCATTTAGGGGGTCACGAGCAGTACTTC. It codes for CASHLGGHEQYF.